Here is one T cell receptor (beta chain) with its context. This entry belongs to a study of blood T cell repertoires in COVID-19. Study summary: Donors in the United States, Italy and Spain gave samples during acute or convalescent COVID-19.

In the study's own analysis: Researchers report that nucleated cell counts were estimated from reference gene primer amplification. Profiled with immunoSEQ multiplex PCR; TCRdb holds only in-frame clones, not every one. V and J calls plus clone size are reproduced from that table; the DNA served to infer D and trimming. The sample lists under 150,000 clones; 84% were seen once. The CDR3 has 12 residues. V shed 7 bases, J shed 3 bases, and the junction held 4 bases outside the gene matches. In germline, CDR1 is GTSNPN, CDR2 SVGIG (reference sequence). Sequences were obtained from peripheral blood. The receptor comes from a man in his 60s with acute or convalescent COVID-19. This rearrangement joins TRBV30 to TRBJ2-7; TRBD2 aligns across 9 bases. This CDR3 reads CAYSAGGYEQYF. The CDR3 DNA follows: TGTGCCTATTCAGCGGGGGGCTACGAGCAGTACTTC.